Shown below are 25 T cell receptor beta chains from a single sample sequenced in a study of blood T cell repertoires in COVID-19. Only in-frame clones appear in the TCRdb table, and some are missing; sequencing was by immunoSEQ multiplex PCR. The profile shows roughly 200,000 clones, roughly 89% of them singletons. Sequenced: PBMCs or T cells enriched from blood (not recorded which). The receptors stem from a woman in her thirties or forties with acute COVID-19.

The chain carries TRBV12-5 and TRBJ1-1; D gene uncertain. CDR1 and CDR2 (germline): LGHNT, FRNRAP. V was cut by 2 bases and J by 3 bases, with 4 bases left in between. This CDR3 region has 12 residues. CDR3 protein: CASGLLDTEAFF. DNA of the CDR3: TGTGCTAGTGGTTTGTTAGACACTGAAGCTTTCTTT.

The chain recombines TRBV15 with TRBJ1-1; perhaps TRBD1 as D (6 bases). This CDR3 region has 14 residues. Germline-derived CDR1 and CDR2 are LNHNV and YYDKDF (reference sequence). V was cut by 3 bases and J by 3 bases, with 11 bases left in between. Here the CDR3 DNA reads TGTGCCACCAGCAGTAGGGGGATTCACACTGAAGCTTTCTTT. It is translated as CATSSRGIHTEAFF.

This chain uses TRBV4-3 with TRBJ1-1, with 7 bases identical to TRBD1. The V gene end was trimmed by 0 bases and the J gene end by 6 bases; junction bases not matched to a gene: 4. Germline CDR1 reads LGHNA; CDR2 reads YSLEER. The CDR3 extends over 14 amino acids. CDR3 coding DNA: TGCGCCAGCAGCCAAGAGAGGGGGCCGGCTGAAGCTTTCTTT. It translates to CASSQERGPAEAFF.

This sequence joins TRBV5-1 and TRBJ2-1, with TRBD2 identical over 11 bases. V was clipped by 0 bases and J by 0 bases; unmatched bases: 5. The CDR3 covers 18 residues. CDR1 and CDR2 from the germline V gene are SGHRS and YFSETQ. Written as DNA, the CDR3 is TGCGCCAGCAGCTTGGGGCGGACTAGCGGGTACTCCTACAATGAGCAGTTCTTC. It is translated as CASSLGRTSGYSYNEQFF.

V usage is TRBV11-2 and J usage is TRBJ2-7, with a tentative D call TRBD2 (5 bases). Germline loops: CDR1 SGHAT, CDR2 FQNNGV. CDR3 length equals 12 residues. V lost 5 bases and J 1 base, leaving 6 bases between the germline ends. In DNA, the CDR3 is TGTGCCAGCAGCGGACTTTCCTACGAGCAGTACTTC. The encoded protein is CASSGLSYEQYF. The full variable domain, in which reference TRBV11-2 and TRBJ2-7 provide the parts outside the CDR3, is EAGVAQSPRYKIIEKRQSVAFWCNPISGHATLYWYQQILGQGPKLLIQFQNNGVVDDSQLPKDRFSAERLKGVDSTLKIQPAKLEDSAVYLCASSGLSYEQYFGPGTRLTVT.

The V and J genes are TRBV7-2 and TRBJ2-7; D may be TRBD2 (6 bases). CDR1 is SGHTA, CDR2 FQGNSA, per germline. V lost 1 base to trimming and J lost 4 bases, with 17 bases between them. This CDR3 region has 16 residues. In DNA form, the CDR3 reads TGTGCCAGCAGCTTAGGGAGTTCTCCGGGGACTTACGAGCAGTACTTC. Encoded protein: CASSLGSSPGTYEQYF.

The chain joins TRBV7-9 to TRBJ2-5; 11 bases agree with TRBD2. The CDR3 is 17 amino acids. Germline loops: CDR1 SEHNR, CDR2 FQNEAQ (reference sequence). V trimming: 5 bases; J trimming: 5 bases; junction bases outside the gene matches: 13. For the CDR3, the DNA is TGTGCCAGCAGCCGAGGCCTAGCGGGGGGTGCAGGGGAGACCCAGTACTTC. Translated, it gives CASSRGLAGGAGETQYF. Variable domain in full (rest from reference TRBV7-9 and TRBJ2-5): DTGVSQNPRHKITKRGQNVTFRCDPISEHNRLYWYRQTLGQGPEFLTYFQNEAQLEKSRLLSDRFSAERPKGSFSTLEIQRTEQGDSAMYLCASSRGLAGGAGETQYFGPGTRLLVL.

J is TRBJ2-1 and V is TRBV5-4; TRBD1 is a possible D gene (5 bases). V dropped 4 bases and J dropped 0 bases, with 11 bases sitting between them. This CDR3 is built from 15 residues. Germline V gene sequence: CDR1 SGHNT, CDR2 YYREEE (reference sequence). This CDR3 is CASSATASSYNEQFF. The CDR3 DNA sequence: TGTGCCAGCAGCGCGACAGCGAGCTCCTACAATGAGCAGTTCTTC.

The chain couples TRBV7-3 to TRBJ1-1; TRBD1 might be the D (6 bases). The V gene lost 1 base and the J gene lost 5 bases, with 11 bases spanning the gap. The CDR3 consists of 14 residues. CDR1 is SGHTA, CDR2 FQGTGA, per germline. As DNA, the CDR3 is TGTGCCAGCAGCTTAAGTGCAGGGGAAACTGAAGCTTTCTTT. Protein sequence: CASSLSAGETEAFF.

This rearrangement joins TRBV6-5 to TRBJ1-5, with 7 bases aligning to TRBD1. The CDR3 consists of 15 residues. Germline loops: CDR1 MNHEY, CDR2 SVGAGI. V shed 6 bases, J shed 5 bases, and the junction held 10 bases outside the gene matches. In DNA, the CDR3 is TGTGCCAGCAGGTACGGAGGTACAGGGGATCAGCCCCAGCATTTT. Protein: CASRYGGTGDQPQHF.

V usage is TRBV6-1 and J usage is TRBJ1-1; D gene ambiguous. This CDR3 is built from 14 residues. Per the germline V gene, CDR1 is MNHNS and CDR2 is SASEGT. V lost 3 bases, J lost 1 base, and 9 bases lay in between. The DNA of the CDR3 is TGTGCCAGCAGTGATTTTGCGTGGAACACTGAAGCTTTCTTT. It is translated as CASSDFAWNTEAFF.

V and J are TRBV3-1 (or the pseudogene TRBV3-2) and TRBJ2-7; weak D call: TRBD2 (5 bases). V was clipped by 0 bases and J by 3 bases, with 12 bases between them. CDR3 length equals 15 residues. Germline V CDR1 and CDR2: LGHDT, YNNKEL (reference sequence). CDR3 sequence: CASSQEQRRHYEQYF. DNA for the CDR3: TGTGCCAGCAGCCAAGAGCAGCGGAGACACTACGAGCAGTACTTC.

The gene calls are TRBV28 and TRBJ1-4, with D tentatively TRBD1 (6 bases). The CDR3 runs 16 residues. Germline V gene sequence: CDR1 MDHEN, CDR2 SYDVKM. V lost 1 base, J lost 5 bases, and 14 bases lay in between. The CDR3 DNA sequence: TGTGCCAGCAGTTTATCGACAGGTTACGGGAATGAAAAACTGTTTTTT. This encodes CASSLSTGYGNEKLFF.

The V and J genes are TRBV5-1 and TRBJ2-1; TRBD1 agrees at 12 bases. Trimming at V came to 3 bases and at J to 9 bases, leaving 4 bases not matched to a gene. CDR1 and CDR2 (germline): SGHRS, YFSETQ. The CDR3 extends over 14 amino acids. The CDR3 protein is CASSSGQGASEQFF. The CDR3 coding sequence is TGCGCCAGCAGCTCGGGACAGGGGGCCTCTGAGCAGTTCTTC.

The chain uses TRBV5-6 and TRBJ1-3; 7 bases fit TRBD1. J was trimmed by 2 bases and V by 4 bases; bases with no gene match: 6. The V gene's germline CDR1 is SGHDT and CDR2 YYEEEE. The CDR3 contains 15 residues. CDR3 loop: CASSRDREAGNTIYF. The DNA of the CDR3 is TGTGCCAGCAGCAGGGACAGAGAAGCTGGAAACACCATATATTTT.

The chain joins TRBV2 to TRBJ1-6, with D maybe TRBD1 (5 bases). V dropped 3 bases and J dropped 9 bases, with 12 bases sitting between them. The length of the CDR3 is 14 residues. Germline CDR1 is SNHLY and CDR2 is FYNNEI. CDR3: CASSEAGGISPLHF. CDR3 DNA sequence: TGTGCCAGCAGTGAGGCGGGGGGGATTTCACCCCTCCACTTT. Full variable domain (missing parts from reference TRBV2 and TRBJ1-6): EPEVTQTPSHQVTQMGQEVILRCVPISNHLYFYWYRQILGQKVEFLVSFYNNEISEKSEIFDDQFSVERPDGSNFTLKIRSTKLEDSAMYFCASSEAGGISPLHFGNGTRLTVT.

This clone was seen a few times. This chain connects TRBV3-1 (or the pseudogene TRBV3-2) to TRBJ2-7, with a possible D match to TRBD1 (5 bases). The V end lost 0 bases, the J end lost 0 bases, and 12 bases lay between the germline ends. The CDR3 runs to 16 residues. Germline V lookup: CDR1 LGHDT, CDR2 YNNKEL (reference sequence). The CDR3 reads CASSQDPSGISYEQYF. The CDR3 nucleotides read TGTGCCAGCAGCCAAGATCCCTCAGGGATCTCCTACGAGCAGTACTTC.

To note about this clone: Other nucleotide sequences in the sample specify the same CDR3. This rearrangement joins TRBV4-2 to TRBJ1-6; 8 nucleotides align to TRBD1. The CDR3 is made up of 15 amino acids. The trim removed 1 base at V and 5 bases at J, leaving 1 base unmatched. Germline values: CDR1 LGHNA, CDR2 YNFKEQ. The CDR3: CASSQVDRDNSPLHF. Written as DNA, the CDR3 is TGTGCCAGCAGCCAAGTGGACAGGGATAATTCACCCCTCCACTTT.

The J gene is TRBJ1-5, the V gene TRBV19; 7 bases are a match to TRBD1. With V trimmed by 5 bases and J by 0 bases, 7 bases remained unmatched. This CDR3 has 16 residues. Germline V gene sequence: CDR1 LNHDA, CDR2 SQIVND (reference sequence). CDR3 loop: CASSQGGTYSNQPQHF. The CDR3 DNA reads TGTGCCAGTAGTCAGGGGGGCACCTATAGCAATCAGCCCCAGCATTTT.

The CDR3 spells CASTTTQGAAGELFF. DNA of the CDR3: TGTGCCAGCACCACAACACAGGGGGCGGCCGGGGAGCTGTTTTTT. This chain connects TRBV27 to TRBJ2-2, with 9 bases matching TRBD1. Germline V gene lookup returns CDR1 MNHEY and CDR2 SMNVEV (reference sequence). Unmatched junction bases numbered 9, after V lost 7 bases and J lost 6 bases. The CDR3 contains 15 residues.

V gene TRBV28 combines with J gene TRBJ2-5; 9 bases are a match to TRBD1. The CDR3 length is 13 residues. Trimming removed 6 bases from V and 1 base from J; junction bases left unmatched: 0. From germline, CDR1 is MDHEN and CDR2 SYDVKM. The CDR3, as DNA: TGTGCCAGCAGGACAGGGGGCCAAGAGACCCAGTACTTC. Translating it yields CASRTGGQETQYF.

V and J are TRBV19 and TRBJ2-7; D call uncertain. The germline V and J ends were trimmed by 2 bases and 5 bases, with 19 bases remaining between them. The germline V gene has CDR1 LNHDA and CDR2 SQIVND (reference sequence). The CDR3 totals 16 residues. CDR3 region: CASSITWNGVVNEQYF. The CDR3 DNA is TGTGCCAGTAGTATAACATGGAACGGAGTTGTCAACGAGCAGTACTTC.

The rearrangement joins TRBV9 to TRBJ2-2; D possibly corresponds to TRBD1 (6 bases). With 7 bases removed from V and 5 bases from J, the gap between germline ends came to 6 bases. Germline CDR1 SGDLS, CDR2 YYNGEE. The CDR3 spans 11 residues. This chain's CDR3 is CASQGTGELFF. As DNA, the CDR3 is TGTGCCAGCCAGGGGACCGGGGAGCTGTTTTTT. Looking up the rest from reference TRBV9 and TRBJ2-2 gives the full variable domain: DSGVTQTPKHLITATGQRVTLRCSPRSGDLSVYWYQQSLDQGLQFLIQYYNGEERAKGNILERFSAQQFPDLHSELNLSSLELGDSALYFCASQGTGELFFGEGSRLTVL.

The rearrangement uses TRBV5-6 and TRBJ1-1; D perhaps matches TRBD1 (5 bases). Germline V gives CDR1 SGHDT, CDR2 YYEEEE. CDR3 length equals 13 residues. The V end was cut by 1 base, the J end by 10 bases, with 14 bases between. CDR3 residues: CASSLTGRAVAFF. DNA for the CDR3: TGTGCCAGCAGCTTGACAGGCAGGGCAGTAGCTTTCTTT.

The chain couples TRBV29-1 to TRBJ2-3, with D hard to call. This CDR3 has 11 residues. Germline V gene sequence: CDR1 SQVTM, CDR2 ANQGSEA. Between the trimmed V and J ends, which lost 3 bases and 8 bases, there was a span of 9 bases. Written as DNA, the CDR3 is TGCAGCGTTGATAGTGGTGTTACGCAGTATTTT. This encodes CSVDSGVTQYF.